These 32 T cell receptor beta chains came from one sample sequenced in a study of T cell changes during pregnancy in multiple sclerosis. Method: immunoSEQ multiplex PCR; TCRdb's copy keeps in-frame clones and lacks some. Of about 40,000 clones in the sample, roughly nine tenths were seen once. The sequences come from peripheral blood, collected before pregnancy. The receptors originated from a female donor with multiple sclerosis, enrolled in a pregnancy study.

The chain is built from TRBV11-2 and TRBJ2-3, with 7 bases aligning to TRBD1. The CDR3 spans 15 residues. Germline CDR1 and CDR2: SGHAT and FQNNGV. J gave up 2 bases and V 3 bases, and 5 bases lay outside the gene matches. CDR3 loop: CASSFRQGFTDTQYF. CDR3 in DNA: TGTGCCAGCAGCTTCCGACAGGGTTTCACAGATACGCAGTATTTT.

The rearrangement links TRBV5-1 to TRBJ2-7; 9 bases align to TRBD2. Germline trimming cut 4 bases from V and 7 bases from J; bases unmatched to any gene: 15. The germline gives CDR1 SGHRS, CDR2 YFSETQ. This CDR3 spans 16 amino acids. In nucleotides, the CDR3 is TGCGCCAGCAGCCAGCCTCCGGGACTAGCACCTAGGGAGCAGTACTTC. Its protein product is CASSQPPGLAPREQYF.

For this clone: Germline is not matched at one junction end, which may reflect a read error. The chain uses TRBV30 and TRBJ1-3, with 10 bases identical to TRBD1. Germline CDR1 reads GTSNPN; CDR2 reads SVGIG (reference sequence). The CDR3 is 14 amino acids. Here the CDR3 DNA reads TGTGCCCGGAGGACAGGGGGATATGGAAACACCATATATTTT. It is translated as CARRTGGYGNTIYF.

This chain connects TRBV19 to TRBJ1-5, with 7 bases fitting TRBD1. The V segment lost 4 bases and the J segment 3 bases; nucleotides outside the gene matches: 9. CDR3 length equals 16 residues. The germline CDR1 and CDR2 sequences are LNHDA and SQIVND (reference sequence). The CDR3, as DNA: TGTGCCAGTAGTAGGACCCTCGACAGGGACAATCAGCCCCAGCATTTT. Translation gives CASSRTLDRDNQPQHF.

This clone was seen only a few times. The V call is TRBV2, the J call TRBJ1-2, with 8 bases matching TRBD1. CDR1 and CDR2 from the germline V gene are SNHLY and FYNNEI. With 8 bases clipped from V and 7 bases from J, the junction kept 9 bases outside the gene matches. This CDR3 is 13 amino acids long. CDR3 nucleotide sequence: TGTGCCAGCCGGGGACAGGCGTCGGGTGGCTACACCTTC. Residues: CASRGQASGGYTF.

The V call is TRBV5-1, the J call TRBJ1-5; D remains ambiguous. The CDR3 contains 14 residues. Germline assignment: CDR1 SGHRS and CDR2 YFSETQ. Trimming left V 0 bases short and J 1 base short, with 5 bases between. The CDR3 DNA sequence: TGCGCCAGCAGCTTGGACATCAGCAATCAGCCCCAGCATTTT. It translates to CASSLDISNQPQHF.

The gene calls are TRBV10-2 and TRBJ2-1, with 11 bases identical to TRBD2. The length of the CDR3 is 18 residues. Losses at the gene ends were 0 bases for V and 9 bases for J; bases not matched to a gene: 13. The germline V gene encodes CDR1 WSHSY and CDR2 SAAADI. The CDR3 is CASSESRGTSGSNGEQFF. The DNA for the CDR3 is TGCGCCAGCAGTGAGTCCCGGGGAACTAGCGGGAGTAACGGTGAGCAGTTCTTC.

This chain uses TRBV6-1 with TRBJ2-2, with a possible D match to TRBD1 (6 bases). V gave up 4 bases and J gave up 0 bases, with 12 bases separating them. CDR1 is MNHNS, CDR2 SASEGT, per germline. The CDR3 contains 16 residues. CDR3 DNA sequence: TGTGCCAGCAGTGTACAGGGACCCTCGAACACCGGGGAGCTGTTTTTT. This sequence encodes CASSVQGPSNTGELFF.

This chain uses TRBV5-4 with TRBJ1-5, with a tentative D call TRBD1 (6 bases). This CDR3 has 17 amino acids. CDR1 and CDR2 (germline): SGHNT, YYREEE (reference sequence). Trimming shortened V by 2 bases and J by 1 base, and 16 bases separated the two germline ends. CDR3 nucleotides: TGTGCCAGCAGCTTCAATTTACAGGGTACAAGCAATCAGCCCCAGCATTTT. Protein sequence: CASSFNLQGTSNQPQHF.

The chain employs TRBV7-9 and TRBJ2-3; perhaps TRBD1 as D (5 bases). From germline, CDR1 is SEHNR and CDR2 FQNEAQ (reference sequence). The V and J ends lost 3 bases and 2 bases respectively, with 9 bases between them. This CDR3 comprises 14 residues. CDR3: CASSFDRDTDTQYF. Written as DNA, the CDR3 is TGTGCCAGCAGCTTCGACAGAGACACAGATACGCAGTATTTT. The complete variable domain, with remaining parts taken from reference TRBV7-9 and TRBJ2-3, reads DTGVSQNPRHKITKRGQNVTFRCDPISEHNRLYWYRQTLGQGPEFLTYFQNEAQLEKSRLLSDRFSAERPKGSFSTLEIQRTEQGDSAMYLCASSFDRDTDTQYFGPGTRLTVL.

The chain uses TRBV11-3 and TRBJ2-1; 7 bases are a match to TRBD2. The V gene's germline CDR1 is SGHNT and CDR2 YENEEA. This CDR3 contains 15 residues. J was trimmed by 7 bases and V by 4 bases; bases with no gene match: 10. This CDR3 reads CASSSASGTGNEQFF. The DNA for the CDR3 is TGTGCCAGCAGCTCTGCTAGCGGCACGGGGAATGAGCAGTTCTTC.

The V and J genes are TRBV10-3 and TRBJ1-1; possible D gene TRBD1, 6 bases. V was shortened by 4 bases and J by 6 bases, with 12 bases between the two germline ends. CDR3 length equals 13 residues. Per germline, CDR1 ENHRY and CDR2 SYGVKD. Written as DNA, the CDR3 is TGTGCCATCAGTGTCGGAGGACAGTCTGAAGCTTTCTTT. This sequence encodes CAISVGGQSEAFF.

To note about this clone: The junction departs from the called germline gene at one end, perhaps through a read error. V and J are TRBV7-7 and TRBJ2-7; TRBD1 aligns across 7 bases. The CDR3 contains 15 residues. CDR1 SSHAT and CDR2 FNYEAQ come from the germline V gene (reference sequence). The CDR3 DNA reads TGTGCTAGCAGCCTACCCTACAGGGGATGCTACGAGCAGTACTTC. Amino acid sequence: CASSLPYRGCYEQYF.

The genes are TRBV14 and TRBJ2-1; TRBD2 might be the D (7 bases). The V end lost 3 bases, the J end lost 10 bases, and 16 bases lay between the germline ends. CDR3 length: 14 residues. Per germline, CDR1 SGHDN and CDR2 FVKESK. CDR3 DNA: TGTGCCAGCAGCCAGGACAGCGGGATTAGGGAGCAGTTCTTC. Translated, it gives CASSQDSGIREQFF.

The V call is TRBV20-1, the J call TRBJ1-2; D uncertain. Germline CDR1 DFQATT, CDR2 SNEGSKA (reference sequence). The CDR3 sequence is 11 residues long. V dropped 5 bases and J dropped 9 bases, with 13 bases sitting between them. Here the CDR3 reads CSAGGGWSYTF. The DNA for the CDR3 is TGCAGTGCTGGTGGCGGTTGGAGCTACACCTTC.

The chain employs TRBV4-1 and TRBJ2-7; no definite D call. The CDR3 consists of 14 residues. Between the trimmed V and J ends, which lost 1 base and 2 bases, there was a span of 9 bases. The germline gives CDR1 MGHRA, CDR2 YSYEKL. The CDR3 is CASSQVRDAYEQYF. The CDR3 DNA sequence: TGCGCCAGCAGCCAAGTTCGAGATGCCTACGAGCAGTACTTC.

The chain joins TRBV18 to TRBJ2-7; 8 bases are a match to TRBD2. This CDR3 contains 15 residues. The V segment lost 5 bases and the J segment 2 bases; nucleotides outside the gene matches: 8. Looked up from germline, CDR1 is KGHSH and CDR2 is LQKENI. The CDR3 here is CASSFGSGGAYEQYF. Written as DNA, the CDR3 is TGTGCCAGCTCATTCGGGTCGGGGGGGGCCTACGAGCAGTACTTC.

The chain links TRBV5-1 to TRBJ2-3, with 12 bases identical to TRBD2. CDR3 length: 16 amino acids. CDR1 is SGHRS and CDR2 is YFSETQ in the germline V gene. V dropped 4 bases and J dropped 2; count of bases not matched to a gene: 5. The CDR3 spells CASSQRTSGNTDTQYF. DNA of the CDR3: TGCGCCAGCAGCCAGCGGACTAGCGGGAACACAGATACGCAGTATTTT.

The DNA for the CDR3 is TGTGCCATCAGTGAGTCTAGCGGGGGAGCGGCAGATACGCAGTATTTT. Translating it yields CAISESSGGAADTQYF. The chain carries TRBV10-3 and TRBJ2-3; TRBD2 aligns across 9 bases. V shed 0 bases, J shed 4 bases, and the junction held 5 bases outside the gene matches. CDR3 length: 16 amino acids. Germline values: CDR1 ENHRY, CDR2 SYGVKD.

This clone was observed a handful of times. The chain couples TRBV20-1 to TRBJ1-1, with D tentatively TRBD1 (5 bases). Trimming removed 7 bases from V and 3 bases from J, with 9 bases in between. The CDR3 totals 11 residues. Germline lookup yields CDR1 DFQATT and CDR2 SNEGSKA (reference sequence). CDR3 in amino acids: CSVGVYTEAFF. The CDR3 DNA sequence: TGCAGTGTAGGGGTTTACACTGAAGCTTTCTTT.

This chain connects TRBV18 to TRBJ2-7; D might be TRBD1 (6 bases). CDR1 is KGHSH, CDR2 LQKENI, per germline. V lost 2 bases and J 2 bases, leaving 13 bases between the germline ends. There are 15 residues in the CDR3. The CDR3, as DNA: TGTGCCAGCTCACCAGTCCAGGACAGAGCCTACGAGCAGTACTTC. Residues: CASSPVQDRAYEQYF. Based on the CDR3 plus reference TRBV18 and TRBJ2-7, the full variable domain is NAGVMQNPRHLVRRRGQEARLRCSPMKGHSHVYWYRQLPEEGLKFMVYLQKENIIDESGMPKERFSAEFPKEGPSILRIQQVVRGDSAAYFCASSPVQDRAYEQYFGPGTRLTVT.

The genes are TRBV19 and TRBJ2-5, with 8 bases matching TRBD2. Germline-derived CDR1 and CDR2 are LNHDA and SQIVND (reference sequence). The V and J ends lost 10 bases and 5 bases, in that order; junction bases with no gene match: 15. This CDR3 region has 15 residues. Written as DNA, the CDR3 is TGTGCCACCAAAGGAGGCGGGAGGTCCGGGGAGACCCAGTACTTC. Translation: CATKGGGRSGETQYF.

V usage is TRBV6-5 and J usage is TRBJ2-5, with a possible D match to TRBD2 (6 bases). Per the germline V gene, CDR1 is MNHEY and CDR2 is SVGAGI. V gave up 7 bases and J gave up 5 bases, with 14 bases separating them. This CDR3 comprises 13 residues. CDR3 region: CASTDTGDETQYF. In nucleotides, the CDR3 is TGTGCCAGCACGGACACGGGGGATGAGACCCAGTACTTC.

This chain uses TRBV27 with TRBJ2-1; 10 bases line up with TRBD1. This CDR3 contains 17 residues. Germline V gene data show CDR1 as MNHEY and CDR2 as SMNVEV (reference sequence). The V gene end was trimmed by 4 bases and the J gene end by 3 bases; junction bases not matched to a gene: 9. The DNA of the CDR3 is TGTGCCAGCAGTTCTGACCCCGGGACAGGGGTCTACAATGAGCAGTTCTTC. Residues: CASSSDPGTGVYNEQFF.

The chain uses TRBV29-1 and TRBJ2-1; 12 bases agree with TRBD2. V trimming: 7 bases; J trimming: 10 bases; junction bases outside the gene matches: 11. This CDR3 comprises 14 residues. Germline-derived CDR1 and CDR2 are SQVTM and ANQGSEA. CDR3 sequence: CSGSTSGSLGEQFF. The CDR3 DNA sequence: TGCAGCGGCTCGACTAGCGGGAGTCTAGGCGAGCAGTTCTTC.

This clone was found once. The chain is built from TRBV5-6 and TRBJ1-1; no reliable D call. CDR3 size: 14 residues. The germline CDR1 and CDR2 sequences are SGHDT and YYEEEE. The V end was cut by 2 bases, the J end by 4 bases, with 12 bases between. The CDR3 sequence is CASSFWQTLTEAFF. The CDR3 DNA sequence: TGTGCCAGCAGCTTTTGGCAGACACTCACTGAAGCTTTCTTT.

The rearrangement joins TRBV6-6 to TRBJ1-5, with a tentative D call TRBD1 (5 bases). The CDR3 has 15 amino acids. Germline CDR1 MNHNY, CDR2 SVGAGI (reference sequence). V was clipped by 0 bases and J by 6 bases, with 12 bases between them. CDR3 sequence (DNA): TGTGCCAGCAGTTACTCTCCCGGGGGAGGTCAGCCCCAGCATTTT. It specifies CASSYSPGGGQPQHF.

The chain uses TRBV5-1 and TRBJ2-2; 10 positions agree with TRBD2. Germline V gives CDR1 SGHRS, CDR2 YFSETQ. There are 15 residues in the CDR3. V lost 4 bases, J lost 6 bases, and 6 bases stayed unmatched. CDR3 in amino acids: CASSQLAGVPGELFF. CDR3 DNA sequence: TGCGCCAGCAGCCAGCTAGCGGGAGTGCCCGGGGAGCTGTTTTTT.

This clone was observed a single time. The chain couples TRBV7-3 to TRBJ2-3; 11 bases fit TRBD2. This CDR3 spans 16 amino acids. The J segment lost 3 bases and the V segment lost 4 bases, leaving 6 bases of the junction unmatched. CDR1 and CDR2 from the germline V gene are SGHTA and FQGTGA. The CDR3 spells CASSSGLAGSTDTQYF. CDR3 bases: TGTGCCAGCAGCTCCGGACTAGCGGGCTCTACAGATACGCAGTATTTT. The entire variable domain, with the rest obtained from reference TRBV7-3 and TRBJ2-3, is as follows: GAGVSQTPSNKVTEKGKYVELRCDPISGHTALYWYRQSLGQGPEFLIYFQGTGAADDSGLPNDRFFAVRPEGSVSTLKIQRTERGDSAVYLCASSSGLAGSTDTQYFGPGTRLTVL.

The gene calls are TRBV27 and TRBJ1-2; D might be TRBD1 (6 bases). In germline, CDR1 is MNHEY, CDR2 SMNVEV (reference sequence). The V end lost 7 bases, the J end lost 4 bases, and 19 bases lay between the germline ends. The CDR3 covers 15 residues. CDR3 in amino acids: CASTQRGGQIYGYTF. CDR3 DNA: TGTGCCAGCACCCAACGCGGAGGACAGATCTATGGCTACACCTTC.

The chain links TRBV15 to TRBJ2-2; 8 bases are shared with TRBD1. J was trimmed by 6 bases and V by 1 base; bases with no gene match: 4. The CDR3 has 15 amino acids. CDR1 is LNHNV and CDR2 is YYDKDF in the germline V gene (reference sequence). The CDR3 DNA follows: TGTGCCACCAGCAGAGGACAGGGGATGGCCGGGGAGCTGTTTTTT. This gives the protein CATSRGQGMAGELFF.

This clone was picked up one time. The chain combines TRBV7-2 with TRBJ1-1; 8 bases line up with TRBD1. Germline CDR1 reads SGHTA; CDR2 reads FQGNSA. The length of the CDR3 is 14 residues. With V trimmed by 6 bases and J by 5 bases, 8 bases remained unmatched. CDR3 amino acids: CASSSGGVGTEAFF. CDR3 coding DNA: TGTGCCAGCAGTTCAGGGGGCGTGGGTACTGAAGCTTTCTTT. Full variable domain (outside the CDR3, taken from reference TRBV7-2 and TRBJ1-1): GAGVSQSPSNKVTEKGKDVELRCDPISGHTALYWYRQSLGQGLEFLIYFQGNSAPDKSGLPSDRFSAERTGGSVSTLTIQRTQQEDSAVYLCASSSGGVGTEAFFGQGTRLTVV.